This TCR beta chain was profiled in a study of blood T cells in healthy people across ages. Next came a second PCR, run for about 7 to 12 cycles, which used a sample-barcoded 5' primer along with a J-beta primer mix. TCRdb reprocessed the 5' RACE reads via MiXCR and lists one record per CDR3 protein. The sample lists hundreds of thousands of distinct CDR3 sequences; roughly 50% were seen once. Points on this clonotype: The antigen is undetermined.

V shed 5 bases and J shed 4 bases, with 14 bases lying between them. Looked up from germline, CDR1 is GTSNPN and CDR2 is SVGIG (reference sequence). The CDR3 is 14 amino acids. The study, taken as a whole, reports: A strong correlation between TCR beta diversity and naive T cell percentage was seen.

The TCR sequence derives from a woman aged 55-75 years in good health. Sequenced sample: blood. V and J are TRBV30 and TRBJ2-2; D not resolved. CDR3 sequence: CAWRQNSITGELFF. In DNA, the CDR3 is TGTGCCTGGCGCCAGAATTCAATCACCGGGGAGCTGTTTTTT.